This T cell receptor beta chain was profiled in a study of human T cells and chemical hapten exposure. TCRdb re-analysed the RACE reads in MiXCR, keeping a single row per CDR3 protein. The data show 85,000 to 130,000 distinct CDR3 sequences, around 12% seen once. The CDR3 has 16 amino acids. With 5 bases removed from V and 6 bases from J, the gap between germline ends came to 22 bases. The germline gives CDR1 SGHAT, CDR2 FQNNGV. Time point denoted: pre-sensitization, week 0. Treatment defined: therapeutic diphenylcyclopropenone sensitization with weekly scalp DPC. The sample here was whole blood, taken in connection with sensitization to the hapten diphenylcyclopropenone (DPC). The origin of this receptor is a woman between 50 and 59 years old with alopecia areata. Some clones in this sample may be carry-over from other donors' samples. V is TRBV11-2 and J is TRBJ1-1, with D possibly being TRBD1 (5 bases). The CDR3 loop reads CASSQAWGVVSSEAFF. CDR3 bases: TGTGCCAGCAGCCAGGCGTGGGGGGTGGTTAGCTCTGAAGCTTTCTTT.